Listed below are T cell receptor beta chains from one sample, sequenced in a study of T cell responses to AZD1222 COVID-19 vaccine. TCRdb keeps only in-frame clones here, not all; method: immunoSEQ multiplex PCR. The data show tens of thousands of clones, 75% to 95% seen once. The sample in question was peripheral blood, obtained on day 0 of MenACWY control vaccination. The receptors were gathered from an adult in good health. The CDR3 runs from the conserved cysteine through the conserved F or W. D genes are given only for firm matches. Size tells how often a clone was seen (once, few, many) or the class of an expanded clone, and some rows leave it out.

v_call	d_call	j_call	clone_size	cdr3_nt	cdr3_aa
TRBV12-3/TRBV12-4	TRBD1	TRBJ2-4	NA	TGTGCCAGCAGTTTTGACAGGGTGAACATTCAGTACTTC	CASSFDRVNIQYF
TRBV28	NA	TRBJ1-1	NA	TGTGCCAGCAGCCTTGTGAACACTGAAGCTTTCTTT	CASSLVNTEAFF
TRBV5-1	NA	TRBJ1-4	NA	TGCGCCAGCTCTCCGGCAGGAAATAGTGAAAAACTGTTTTTT	CASSPAGNSEKLFF
TRBV9	TRBD1	TRBJ1-3	NA	TGTGCCAGCAGCCCCCGGGACAGGACCATCTCTGGAAACACCATATATTTT	CASSPRDRTISGNTIYF
TRBV3-1/TRBV3-2	NA	TRBJ1-6	NA	TGTGCCAGCAGCCAAGGAGGGCAGGGTGCCTCACCCCTCCACTTT	CASSQGGQGASPLHF
TRBV2	NA	TRBJ1-1	few	TGTGCCAGCAGTGATGTGACAGCGGACACTGAAGCTTTCTTT	CASSDVTADTEAFF
TRBV11-2	NA	TRBJ1-2	NA	TGTGCCAGCAGCCCCGAGTTTGGGACAAAGATAGACTATGGCTACACCTTC	CASSPEFGTKIDYGYTF
TRBV12-3/TRBV12-4	NA	TRBJ1-1	NA	TGTGCCGCGGGGGGCAGCGAAGCTTTCTTT	CAAGGSEAFF
TRBV5-6	NA	TRBJ2-3	NA	TGTGCCAGCAGCTTAGGTTTGACGAACACAGATACGCAGTATTTT	CASSLGLTNTDTQYF
TRBV19	NA	TRBJ2-7	NA	TGTGCCACCAATAGTGGGGGGGCGACGGGGACCTACGAGCAGTACTTC	CATNSGGATGTYEQYF
TRBV30	TRBD1	TRBJ1-1	NA	TGTGCCTGGACCCCCGGGACAGGGGGCCGGGGAGCTTTCTTT	CAWTPGTGGRGAFF
TRBV28	NA	TRBJ2-1	NA	TGTGCCAGCAGTAGGCTAGGGGATGAGCAGTTCTTC	CASSRLGDEQFF
TRBV2	TRBD1	TRBJ2-7	NA	TGTGCCAGCAGTGTTCAGGGGGCTGACTACGAGCAGTACTTC	CASSVQGADYEQYF
TRBV6-4	NA	TRBJ2-1	NA	TGTGCCAGCAGTGATAGGAGCAATAATGAGCAGTTCTTC	CASSDRSNNEQFF
TRBV5-4	NA	TRBJ1-2	NA	TGTGCCAGCAGCTTGGGACAGACCCGAAACTATGGCTACACCTTC	CASSLGQTRNYGYTF
TRBV6-2/TRBV6-3	NA	TRBJ1-5	NA	TGTGCCAGCAGTTACTCAGGGTCCAGGGGCAGCAATCAGCCCCAGCATTTT	CASSYSGSRGSNQPQHF
TRBV6-5	TRBD2	TRBJ2-1	NA	TGTGCCAGCAGGGAGGGACTAGCGGGAGGAAATGAGCAGTTCTTC	CASREGLAGGNEQFF
TRBV28	TRBD2	TRBJ2-2	NA	TGTGCCAGCTGGACTAGCGGGAGGGCCGGGGAGCTGTTTTTT	CASWTSGRAGELFF
TRBV3-1/TRBV3-2	TRBD2	TRBJ2-1	NA	TGTGCCAGCAGCCCTAGCGGGAGGGCACCCTACAATGAGCAGTTCTTC	CASSPSGRAPYNEQFF
TRBV6-9	NA	TRBJ2-7	NA	TGTGCCAGCAGTTATCAGGGAATGGACGAGCAGTACTTC	CASSYQGMDEQYF
TRBV5-1	NA	TRBJ1-1	NA	TGCGCCAGCAGCCCGGCAGGGGTATCGAACACTGAAGCTTTCTTT	CASSPAGVSNTEAFF
TRBV2	TRBD1	TRBJ2-7	NA	TGTGCCAGCAGTGCCCCTCTGACAGGGCGAAACACCTACGAGCAGTACTTC	CASSAPLTGRNTYEQYF
TRBV5-6	NA	TRBJ1-1	NA	TGTGCCAGCAGCCCTGGGATTTCCGCGCCTGAAGCTTTCTTT	CASSPGISAPEAFF
TRBV9	NA	TRBJ2-2	NA	TGTGCCAGCGGGGAGACAGCGAACACCGGGGAGCTGTTTTTT	CASGETANTGELFF
TRBV7-8	TRBD1	TRBJ1-3	NA	TGTGCCAGCAGCTTAGGCCCCCTCCCCGGCGGACAGGGGGACTCTGGAAACACCATATATTTT	CASSLGPLPGGQGDSGNTIYF
TRBV19	TRBD1	TRBJ1-6	NA	TGTGCCAGTAGCCCGACAGGGGGCAATTCACCCCTCCACTTT	CASSPTGGNSPLHF
TRBV7-2	NA	TRBJ1-3	NA	TGTGCCAGCAGCTCAAATACAGGAAACACCATATATTTT	CASSSNTGNTIYF
TRBV6-2/TRBV6-3	NA	TRBJ2-3	NA	TGTGCCAGCAGTAGTACAGGGGCCGGGGGTACGCAGTATTTT	CASSSTGAGGTQYF
TRBV13	NA	TRBJ2-1	NA	TGTGCCAGCAGCTTAGCCCAGTATCCGACTACTTCGTCTGTAAATGAGCAGTTCTTC	CASSLAQYPTTSSVNEQFF